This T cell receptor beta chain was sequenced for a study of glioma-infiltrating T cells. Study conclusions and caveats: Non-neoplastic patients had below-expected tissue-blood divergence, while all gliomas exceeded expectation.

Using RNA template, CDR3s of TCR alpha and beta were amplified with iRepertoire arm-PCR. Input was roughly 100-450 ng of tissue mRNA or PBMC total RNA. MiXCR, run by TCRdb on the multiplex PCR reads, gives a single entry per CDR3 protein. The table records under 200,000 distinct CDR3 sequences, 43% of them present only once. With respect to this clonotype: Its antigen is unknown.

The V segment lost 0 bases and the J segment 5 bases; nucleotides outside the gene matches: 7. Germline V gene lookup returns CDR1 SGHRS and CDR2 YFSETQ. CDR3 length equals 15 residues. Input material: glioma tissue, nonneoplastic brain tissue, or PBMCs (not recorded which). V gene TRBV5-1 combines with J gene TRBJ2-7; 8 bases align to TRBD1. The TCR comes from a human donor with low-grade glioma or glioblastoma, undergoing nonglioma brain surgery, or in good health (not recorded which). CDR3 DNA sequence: TGCGCCAGCAGCTTGGATGTAGCAGGGGGCAACGAGCAGTACTTC. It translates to CASSLDVAGGNEQYF.